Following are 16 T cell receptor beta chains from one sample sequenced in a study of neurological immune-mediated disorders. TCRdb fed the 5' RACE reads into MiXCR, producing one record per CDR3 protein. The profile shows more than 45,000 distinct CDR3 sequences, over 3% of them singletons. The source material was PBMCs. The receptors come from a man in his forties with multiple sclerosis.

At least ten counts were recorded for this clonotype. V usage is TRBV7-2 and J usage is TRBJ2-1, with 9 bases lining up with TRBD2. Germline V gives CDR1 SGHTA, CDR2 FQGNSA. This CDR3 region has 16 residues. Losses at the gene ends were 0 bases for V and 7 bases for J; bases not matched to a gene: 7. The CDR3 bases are TGTGCCAGCAGCTTAGCGGCGGGGGGGCCGAGGAATGAGCAGTTCTTC. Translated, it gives CASSLAAGGPRNEQFF.

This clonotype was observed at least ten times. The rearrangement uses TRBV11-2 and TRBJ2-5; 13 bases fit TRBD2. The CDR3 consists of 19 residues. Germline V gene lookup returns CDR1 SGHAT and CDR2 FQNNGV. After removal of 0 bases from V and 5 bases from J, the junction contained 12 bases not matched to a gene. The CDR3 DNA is TGTGCCAGCAGCTTAGAGGGGACTAGCGGGGTGGCGGGTTGGGAGACCCAGTACTTC. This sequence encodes CASSLEGTSGVAGWETQYF.

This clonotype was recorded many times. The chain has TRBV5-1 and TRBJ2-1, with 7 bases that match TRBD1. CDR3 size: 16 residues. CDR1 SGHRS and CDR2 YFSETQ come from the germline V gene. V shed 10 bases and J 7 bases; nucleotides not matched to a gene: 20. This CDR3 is CASLSGVTGSRNEQFF. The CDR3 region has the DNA TGCGCCTCCTTAAGTGGCGTGACAGGGTCCCGAAATGAGCAGTTCTTC.

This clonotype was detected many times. DNA of the CDR3: TGTGCCACCAGCAGAGATCCCCAGGGAGGACGTGGCTACACCTTC. Amino acids: CATSRDPQGGRGYTF. The rearrangement joins TRBV15 to TRBJ1-2, with D tentatively TRBD1 (5 bases). The V gene's germline CDR1 is LNHNV and CDR2 YYDKDF (reference sequence). The V end was cut by 0 bases, the J end by 7 bases, with 15 bases between. This CDR3 comprises 15 residues.

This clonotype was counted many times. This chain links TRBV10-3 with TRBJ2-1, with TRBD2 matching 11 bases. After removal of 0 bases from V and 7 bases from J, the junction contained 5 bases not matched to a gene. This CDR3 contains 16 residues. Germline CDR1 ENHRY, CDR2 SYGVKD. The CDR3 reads CAISESLTSGANEQFF. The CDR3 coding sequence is TGTGCCATCAGTGAGTCACTGACTAGCGGGGCGAATGAGCAGTTCTTC.

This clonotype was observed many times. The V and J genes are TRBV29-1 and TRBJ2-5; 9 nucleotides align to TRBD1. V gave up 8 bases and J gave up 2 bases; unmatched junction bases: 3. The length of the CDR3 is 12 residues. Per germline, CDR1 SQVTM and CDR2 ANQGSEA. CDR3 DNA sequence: TGCAGCACGGACAGGGGACAAGAGACCCAGTACTTC. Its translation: CSTDRGQETQYF.

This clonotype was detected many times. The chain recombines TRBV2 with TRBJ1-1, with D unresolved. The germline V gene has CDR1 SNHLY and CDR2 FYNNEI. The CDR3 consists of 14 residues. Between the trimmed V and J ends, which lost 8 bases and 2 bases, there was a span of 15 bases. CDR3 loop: CASGGRALNTEAFF. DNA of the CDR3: TGTGCCAGCGGTGGAAGGGCTCTAAACACTGAAGCTTTCTTT.

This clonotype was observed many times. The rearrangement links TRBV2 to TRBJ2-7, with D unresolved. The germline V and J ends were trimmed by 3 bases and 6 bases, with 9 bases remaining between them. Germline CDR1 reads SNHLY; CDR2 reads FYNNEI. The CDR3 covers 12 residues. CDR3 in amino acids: CASSERYTEQYF. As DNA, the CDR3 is TGTGCCAGCAGTGAGCGGTATACCGAGCAGTACTTC.

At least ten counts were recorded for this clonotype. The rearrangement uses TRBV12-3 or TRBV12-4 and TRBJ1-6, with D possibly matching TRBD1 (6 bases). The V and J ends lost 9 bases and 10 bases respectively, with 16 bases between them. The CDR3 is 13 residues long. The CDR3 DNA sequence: TGTGCCAGTGCCGGGCAGGGGCAATCACCCCTCCACTTT. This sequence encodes CASAGQGQSPLHF.

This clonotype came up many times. For the CDR3, the DNA is TGTGCCAGCAGTTACTACAGGGGCGCCTACGAGCAGTACTTC. It specifies CASSYYRGAYEQYF. This chain joins TRBV6-5 and TRBJ2-7, with 7 nucleotides matching TRBD1. This CDR3 contains 14 residues. The J segment lost 2 bases and the V segment lost 1 base, leaving 2 bases of the junction unmatched. CDR1 is MNHEY and CDR2 is SVGAGI in the germline V gene.

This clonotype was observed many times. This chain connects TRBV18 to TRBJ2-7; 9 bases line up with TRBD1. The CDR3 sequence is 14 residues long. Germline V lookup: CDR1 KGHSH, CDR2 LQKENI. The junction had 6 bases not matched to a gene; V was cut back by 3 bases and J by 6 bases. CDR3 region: CASSPLGTGFEQYF. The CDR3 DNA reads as TGTGCCAGCTCACCGCTCGGGACAGGGTTCGAGCAGTACTTC.

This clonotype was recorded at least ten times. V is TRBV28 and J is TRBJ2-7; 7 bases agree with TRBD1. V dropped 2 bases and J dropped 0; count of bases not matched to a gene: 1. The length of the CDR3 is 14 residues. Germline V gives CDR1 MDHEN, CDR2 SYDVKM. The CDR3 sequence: CASSLPGGSYEQYF. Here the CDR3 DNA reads TGTGCCAGCAGTTTACCAGGGGGCTCCTACGAGCAGTACTTC.

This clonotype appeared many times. The CDR3 coding sequence is TGCGCCAGCACCCTGTCCCAATCGAACACCGGGGAGCTGTTTTTT. It yields the protein CASTLSQSNTGELFF. The chain has TRBV5-1 and TRBJ2-2, with D unresolved. This CDR3 is built from 15 residues. From germline, CDR1 is SGHRS and CDR2 YFSETQ. Trimming cost V 6 bases and J 0 bases, with 12 bases left between them.

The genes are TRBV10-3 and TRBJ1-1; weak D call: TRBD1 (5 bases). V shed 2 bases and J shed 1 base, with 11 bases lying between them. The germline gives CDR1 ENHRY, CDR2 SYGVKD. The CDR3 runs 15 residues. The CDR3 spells CAISEGQGRNTEAFF. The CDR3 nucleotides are TGTGCCATCAGTGAGGGGCAGGGAAGGAACACTGAAGCTTTCTTT.

CDR3: CASKDRALNNYGYTF. The CDR3 DNA reads as TGTGCCAGCAAAGATAGGGCACTAAATAACTATGGCTACACCTTC. The rearrangement uses TRBV12-3 or TRBV12-4 and TRBJ1-2; D not resolved. V was pared by 7 bases and J by 1 base, with 16 bases between. The CDR3 is 15 amino acids.

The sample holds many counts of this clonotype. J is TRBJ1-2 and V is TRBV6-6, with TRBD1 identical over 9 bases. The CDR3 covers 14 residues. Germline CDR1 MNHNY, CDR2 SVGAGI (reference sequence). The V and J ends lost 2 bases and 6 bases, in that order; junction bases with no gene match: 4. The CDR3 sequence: CASSYGQGSNGYTF. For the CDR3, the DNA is TGTGCCAGCAGTTACGGACAGGGGTCGAATGGCTACACCTTC.